This is a list of T cell receptor beta chains from one sample in a study of human thymus T cells. Clones were sequenced by immunoSEQ multiplex PCR, and TCRdb holds only the in-frame ones, with some missing. The table records tens of thousands of clones, roughly 97% of them present only once. Sequencing was performed on thymus tissue. These receptors were obtained from a boy under two years old with a congenital heart defect but otherwise immunologically healthy. Each CDR3 is given with its conserved first and last residue. A D gene is named only where the DNA matches it firmly. Rows may omit the clone size; those that give it use once, few, many or a size class.

v_gene	d_gene	j_gene	abundance	CDR3nt	CDR3aa
TRBV25-1	TRBD2	TRBJ2-1	.	TGTGCCAGCAGTGATTGGACTAGCTTCGAGGCTGGGAATGAGCAGTTCTTC	CASSDWTSFEAGNEQFF
TRBV5-1	.	TRBJ1-6	.	TGCGCCAGCACCCGAAATAATTCACCCCTCCACTTT	CASTRNNSPLHF
TRBV2	.	TRBJ1-6	.	TGTGCCAGCAGTGGGGACAATTCACCCCTCCACTTT	CASSGDNSPLHF
TRBV19	TRBD1	TRBJ1-5	.	TGTGCCAGTAGTCCGGACAGGGGAAGCATAGGGCAGCCCCAGCATTTT	CASSPDRGSIGQPQHF
TRBV7-3	.	TRBJ2-7	once	TGTGCCAGCAGCACGATAATGAGGACCTCGGCCCACTACGAGCAGTACTTC	CASSTIMRTSAHYEQYF
TRBV2	.	TRBJ2-1	once	TGTGCCAGCAGTGAATGGCACTGGATGCCTTACAATGAGCAGTTCTTC	CASSEWHWMPYNEQFF
TRBV21-1	.	TRBJ1-4	.	TGTGCCAGCAGCGAGACAGGGGGTGCTAATGAAAAACTGTTTTTT	CASSETGGANEKLFF
TRBV27	.	TRBJ1-6	.	TGTGCCAGCAGATACATAGTAGCTAATTCACCCCTCCACTTT	CASRYIVANSPLHF
TRBV25-1	.	TRBJ2-3	.	TGTGCCAGCAGCTTGAGGACGGATAGCACAGATACGCAGTATTTT	CASSLRTDSTDTQYF
TRBV5-6	.	TRBJ1-4	.	TGTGCCAGCAGCTTGGGCCGGGGGGAGAGAGAAAAACTGTTTTTT	CASSLGRGEREKLFF
TRBV9	.	TRBJ2-3	.	TGTGCCAGCAGCACGGAGGAGGGCGCAGATACGCAGTATTTT	CASSTEEGADTQYF
TRBV7-8	.	TRBJ1-2	.	TGTGCCAGCAGCTTAGGGGCACAGCTTAACTATGGCTACACCTTC	CASSLGAQLNYGYTF
TRBV5-1	.	TRBJ1-2	once	TGCGCCAGCAGCTTCGAACTTCTCTATGGCTACACCTTC	CASSFELLYGYTF
TRBV1	.	TRBJ1-1	.	TGCACCAGCAGCCAAGTCTCAGGGGACACTGAAGCTTTCTTT	CTSSQVSGDTEAFF
TRBV14	.	TRBJ2-2	.	TGTGCCAGCAGCCAAGTACGAGTCAGATTCACCGGGGAGCTGTTTTTT	CASSQVRVRFTGELFF
TRBV4-1	.	TRBJ1-2	.	TGCGCCAGCAGCCAAGTTAAGGGGGAACTGCAGGGAGCTAACTATGGCTACACCTTC	CASSQVKGELQGANYGYTF
TRBV6-4	.	TRBJ2-1	.	TGTGCCAGCAGTGACTCGAGGGCCGGGAGTGAGCAGTTCTTC	CASSDSRAGSEQFF
TRBV18	.	TRBJ1-2	.	TGTGCCAGCTCACCACTGTCCCAGCGCCATGGCTACACCTTC	CASSPLSQRHGYTF
TRBV5-4	TRBD1	TRBJ2-5	.	TGTGCCAGCAGCTTGGGCCGGGACAGAACCCAAGAGACCCAGTACTTC	CASSLGRDRTQETQYF
TRBV18	TRBD2	TRBJ2-2	.	TGTGCCAGCTCACGTCATCCGGGGGGGCCGGTCACCGGGGAGCTGTTTTTT	CASSRHPGGPVTGELFF
TRBV2	.	TRBJ1-5	.	TGTGCCAGCAGTGAGTCAGCGGGTTATAGCAATCAGCCCCAGCATTTT	CASSESAGYSNQPQHF
TRBV2	.	TRBJ2-7	few	TGTGCCAGCAGTCACTCTTTCCGGAGCTCCTACGAGCAGTACTTC	CASSHSFRSSYEQYF
TRBV6-1	TRBD1	TRBJ1-3	.	TGTGCCAGCAGTGGGCTGAGGACAGGGGCCTCTGGAAACACCATATATTTT	CASSGLRTGASGNTIYF
TRBV14	.	TRBJ1-2	.	TGTGCCAGCAGCCAAGATACGAGAAGGGGTAATACCTTC	CASSQDTRRGNTF
TRBV6-5	TRBD1	TRBJ2-5	.	TGTGCCAGCAGTCGGGACAGGGATTTTCAAGAGACCCAGTACTTC	CASSRDRDFQETQYF
TRBV4-3	.	TRBJ2-7	.	TGCGCCAGCAGCCAATTGGGGCAGGGGTCCTACGAGCAGTACTTC	CASSQLGQGSYEQYF
TRBV11-3	.	TRBJ1-2	.	TGTGCCAGCAGCTTAGATCGGAGAGCCTATGGCTACACCTTC	CASSLDRRAYGYTF
TRBV7-2	TRBD2	TRBJ2-3	.	TGTGCCAGCAGCTTAGCGGGATTAGGACTAGCGGGACTTATGGATACGCAGTATTTT	CASSLAGLGLAGLMDTQYF
TRBV11-3	.	TRBJ2-5	.	TGTGCCAGCAGCTTCCCGGACCCCCCGTACCAAGAGACCCAGTACTTC	CASSFPDPPYQETQYF
TRBV19	TRBD1	TRBJ1-5	once	TGTGCCAGTACGGGTTTCGACAGGGAAGGCGATCAGCCCCAGCATTTT	CASTGFDREGDQPQHF
TRBV5-6	.	TRBJ2-2	once	TGTGCCAGCAGCCAGAGCCCCGGGGAGCTGTTTTTT	CASSQSPGELFF
TRBV28	TRBD1	TRBJ1-2	.	TGTGCCAGCAGTCAGACCAGGGGGTGGACCTTC	CASSQTRGWTF
TRBV6-1	TRBD1	TRBJ2-1	.	TGTGCCAGCAGTGCTGGGGACAGGGTAAATGAGCAGTTCTTC	CASSAGDRVNEQFF
TRBV7-3	.	TRBJ2-2	.	TGTGCCAGTACCGGGGGGCCCTCGAACACCGGGGAGCTGTTTTTT	CASTGGPSNTGELFF
TRBV7-3	TRBD1	TRBJ2-7	.	TGTGCCAGCAGCTGGGGACAGTCGGCCGAGCAGTACTTC	CASSWGQSAEQYF
TRBV5-6	.	TRBJ2-2	.	TGTGCCAGCAGCTTGGGGAAAGAGGGCCCGAACACCGGGGAGCTGTTTTTT	CASSLGKEGPNTGELFF
TRBV11-3	.	TRBJ2-3	.	TGTGCCAGCAGCTCCCCGGTAATGAGCACAGATACGCAGTATTTT	CASSSPVMSTDTQYF
TRBV5-4	.	TRBJ1-2	.	TGTGCCAGCAGCCAAAATATGTGTAAGGGAAAGTATGGCTACACCTTC	CASSQNMCKGKYGYTF
TRBV7-2	TRBD1	TRBJ1-3	.	TGTGCCAGCAGCTCAGGGGGGACAGCAAACTCTGGAAACACCATATATTTT	CASSSGGTANSGNTIYF
TRBV4-1	TRBD1	TRBJ2-1	once	TGCGCCAGCAGCCCGACAGGGGGCGAAGGCAATGAGCAGTTCTTC	CASSPTGGEGNEQFF
TRBV27	.	TRBJ2-3	.	TGTGCCAGCAGTTTGGGGGCTGGGGAGGCGGAGGAAACAGATACGCAGTATTTT	CASSLGAGEAEETDTQYF
TRBV27	.	TRBJ1-3	.	TGTGCCAGCAGTTCATCCCACAGGGATGGAAACACCATATATTTT	CASSSSHRDGNTIYF
TRBV7-9	TRBD1	TRBJ1-3	.	TGTGCCAGCAGGCCGACAGGGCCTGGAAACACCATATATTTT	CASRPTGPGNTIYF
TRBV27	.	TRBJ1-2	.	TGTGCCAGCAGTCCAGGGGCCTACTATGGCTACACCTTC	CASSPGAYYGYTF
TRBV5-6	.	TRBJ2-2	once	TGTGCCAGCAGCTTGCAGGGAGGTGGGGAGCTGTTTTTT	CASSLQGGGELFF
TRBV15	TRBD2	TRBJ2-2	.	TGTGCCACCAGCAGGACCCCCGGGACTAGCGGGAGGGCTAACACCGGGGAGCTGTTTTTT	CATSRTPGTSGRANTGELFF
TRBV5-5	.	TRBJ2-7	.	TGTGCCAGCAGCTTGGAAATTAAACCCTCCTACGAGCAGTACTTC	CASSLEIKPSYEQYF
TRBV28	TRBD2	TRBJ2-1	.	TGTGCCAGCAGACCTCCGGGACTAGCGCCTAACAATGAGCAGTTCTTC	CASRPPGLAPNNEQFF